These 8 T cell receptor beta chains came from one sample sequenced in a study of read filtering for tumor transcriptome and immune sequencing. From roughly 0.4 ug of RNA, a library with molecular barcoded alpha/delta and beta/gamma adaptors was made. Each CDR3 protein is one row after TCRdb ran MiXCR on the reads. In the table there are approximately 50,000 distinct CDR3 sequences, approximately 22% of which are singletons. The material sequenced was a population of CD138-negative cells sorted from bone marrow. These receptors came from a donor over 35 with multiple myeloma.

This clonotype occurred many times. This chain links TRBV7-6 with TRBJ1-1, with a possible D match to TRBD1 (5 bases). The ends were cut back, 3 bases at V and 4 bases at J, with 15 bases in the middle. Looked up from germline, CDR1 is SGHVS and CDR2 is FNYEAQ. The CDR3 runs 15 residues. CDR3 DNA sequence: TGTGCCAGCAGCTTCAGAGTGGGGGTGTCCACTGAAGCTTTCTTT. Its translation: CASSFRVGVSTEAFF.

This clonotype came up many times. This chain uses TRBV6-6 with TRBJ2-5; TRBD1 is a possible D gene (6 bases). This CDR3 contains 14 residues. From germline, CDR1 is MNHNY and CDR2 SVGAGI (reference sequence). Trimming shortened V by 2 bases and J by 1 base, and 8 bases separated the two germline ends. As DNA, the CDR3 is TGTGCCAGCAGTTACGGGGGCCTCCAAGAGACCCAGTACTTC. It codes for CASSYGGLQETQYF.

Of note for this clonotype: This likely stems from a read error, as it lies one base from a far larger clone. V usage is TRBV7-3 and J usage is TRBJ1-5; D gene ambiguous. The CDR3 is made up of 15 amino acids. Germline V gene lookup returns CDR1 SGHTA and CDR2 FQGTGA. CDR3 in amino acids: CASRRDRASNHPQHF. CDR3 nucleotides: TGTGCCAGCAGACGGGATAGGGCGAGCAATCACCCCCAGCATTTT.

The chain recombines TRBV25-1 with TRBJ2-3, with 9 bases identical to TRBD1. CDR1 MGHDK and CDR2 SYGVNS come from the germline V gene. V was clipped by 6 bases and J by 3 bases; unmatched bases: 7. The length of the CDR3 is 15 residues. The CDR3 DNA is TGTGCCAGCAGCGCGATACAGGGGGCTACAGATACGCAGTATTTT. This gives the protein CASSAIQGATDTQYF. The entire variable domain, with the rest obtained from reference TRBV25-1 and TRBJ2-3, is as follows: EADIYQTPRYLVIGTGKKITLECSQTMGHDKMYWYQQDPGMELHLIHYSYGVNSTEKGDLSSESTVSRIRTEHFPLTLESARPSHTSQYLCASSAIQGATDTQYFGPGTRLTVL.

This clonotype was seen ten or more times. The V gene is TRBV20-1, the J gene TRBJ2-3; 13 nucleotides agree with TRBD2. This CDR3 is 18 amino acids long. Germline V CDR1 and CDR2: DFQATT, SNEGSKA (reference sequence). J lost 2 bases, V lost 5 bases, and 13 bases had no gene match. CDR3 protein: CSAPKTRTSGGHTDTQYF. The DNA of the CDR3 is TGCAGTGCTCCCAAGACCCGGACTAGCGGGGGTCACACAGATACGCAGTATTTT.

This clonotype has more than one count but fewer than ten. The V call is TRBV6-1, the J call TRBJ2-6, with D perhaps TRBD1 (5 bases). Germline CDR1 and CDR2: MNHNS and SASEGT. Trimming cost V 1 base and J 6 bases, with 22 bases left between them. CDR3 length: 19 residues. The CDR3 spells CASSEDRTSINSEANVLTF. The CDR3 coding sequence is TGTGCCAGCAGTGAAGACAGGACATCTATAAACTCCGAGGCCAACGTCCTGACTTTC.

This clonotype was recorded many times. The gene calls are TRBV28 and TRBJ1-1, with D maybe TRBD1 (6 bases). CDR1 is MDHEN, CDR2 SYDVKM, per germline. The V and J ends lost 5 bases and 1 base respectively, with 14 bases between them. The CDR3 loop spans 15 amino acids. The CDR3 DNA is TGTGCCAGCAGTCGGAGGGGGACCCCGAACACTGAAGCTTTCTTT. Translation: CASSRRGTPNTEAFF.

This clonotype was observed at least ten times. V and J are TRBV7-2 and TRBJ2-2, with a tentative D call TRBD1 (6 bases). Germline-derived CDR1 and CDR2 are SGHTA and FQGNSA. The CDR3 is 13 amino acids. Deletions cut 7 bases from V and 7 bases from J, with 13 bases between. The chain's CDR3 is CASNNRVGGELFF. In DNA form, the CDR3 reads TGTGCCAGCAATAACAGGGTCGGCGGGGAGCTGTTTTTT.